This entry features one T cell receptor (beta chain) sequence. The ends were cut back, 2 bases at V and 10 bases at J, with 13 bases in the middle. CDR3 length: 13 residues. Per germline, CDR1 SGHVS and CDR2 FQNEAQ. The sample is drawn from a study of cytomegalovirus exposure and HLA in healthy donors. The PCR employed 60 Vbeta primers together with 13 Jbeta primers. Clones were sequenced by immunoSEQ multiplex PCR, and TCRdb holds only the in-frame ones, with some missing. The sample lists some 160,000 clones; about 77% were seen once. The rearrangement uses TRBV7-8 and TRBJ2-3; possible D gene TRBD2, 6 bases. The clonotype originates from a man in his 60s in good health and CMV-seronegative. The sequenced sample consisted of PBMCs. The CDR3 sequence is CASSLTGTQPQYF. The CDR3 DNA reads TGTGCCAGCAGCTTAACCGGGACTCAACCGCAGTATTTT.